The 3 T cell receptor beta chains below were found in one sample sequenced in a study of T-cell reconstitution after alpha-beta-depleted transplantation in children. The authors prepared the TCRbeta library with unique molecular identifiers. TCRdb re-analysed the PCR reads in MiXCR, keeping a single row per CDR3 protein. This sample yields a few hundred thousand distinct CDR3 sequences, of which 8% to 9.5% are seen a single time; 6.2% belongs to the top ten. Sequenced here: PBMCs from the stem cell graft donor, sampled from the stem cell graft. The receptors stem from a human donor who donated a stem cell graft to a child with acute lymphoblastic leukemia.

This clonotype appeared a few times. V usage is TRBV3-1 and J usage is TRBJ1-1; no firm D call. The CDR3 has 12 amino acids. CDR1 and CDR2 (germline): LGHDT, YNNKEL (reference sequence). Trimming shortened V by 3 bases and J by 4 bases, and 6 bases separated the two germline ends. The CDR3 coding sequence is TGTGCCAGCAGCCACCCCAGCACTGAAGCTTTCTTT. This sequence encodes CASSHPSTEAFF.

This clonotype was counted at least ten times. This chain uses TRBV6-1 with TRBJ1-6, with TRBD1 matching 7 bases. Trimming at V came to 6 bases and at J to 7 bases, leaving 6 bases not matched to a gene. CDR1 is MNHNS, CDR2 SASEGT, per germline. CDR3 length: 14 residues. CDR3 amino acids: CASSPGTVNSPLHF. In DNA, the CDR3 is TGTGCCAGCAGCCCCGGGACAGTGAATTCACCCCTCCACTTT.

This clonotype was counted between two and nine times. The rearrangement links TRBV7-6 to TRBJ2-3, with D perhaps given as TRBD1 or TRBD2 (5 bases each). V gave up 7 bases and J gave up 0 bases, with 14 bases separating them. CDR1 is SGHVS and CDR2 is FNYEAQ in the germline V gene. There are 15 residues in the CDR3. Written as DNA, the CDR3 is TGTGCCAGCATCCCGTTCGGGGCGAGCACAGATACGCAGTATTTT. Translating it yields CASIPFGASTDTQYF.